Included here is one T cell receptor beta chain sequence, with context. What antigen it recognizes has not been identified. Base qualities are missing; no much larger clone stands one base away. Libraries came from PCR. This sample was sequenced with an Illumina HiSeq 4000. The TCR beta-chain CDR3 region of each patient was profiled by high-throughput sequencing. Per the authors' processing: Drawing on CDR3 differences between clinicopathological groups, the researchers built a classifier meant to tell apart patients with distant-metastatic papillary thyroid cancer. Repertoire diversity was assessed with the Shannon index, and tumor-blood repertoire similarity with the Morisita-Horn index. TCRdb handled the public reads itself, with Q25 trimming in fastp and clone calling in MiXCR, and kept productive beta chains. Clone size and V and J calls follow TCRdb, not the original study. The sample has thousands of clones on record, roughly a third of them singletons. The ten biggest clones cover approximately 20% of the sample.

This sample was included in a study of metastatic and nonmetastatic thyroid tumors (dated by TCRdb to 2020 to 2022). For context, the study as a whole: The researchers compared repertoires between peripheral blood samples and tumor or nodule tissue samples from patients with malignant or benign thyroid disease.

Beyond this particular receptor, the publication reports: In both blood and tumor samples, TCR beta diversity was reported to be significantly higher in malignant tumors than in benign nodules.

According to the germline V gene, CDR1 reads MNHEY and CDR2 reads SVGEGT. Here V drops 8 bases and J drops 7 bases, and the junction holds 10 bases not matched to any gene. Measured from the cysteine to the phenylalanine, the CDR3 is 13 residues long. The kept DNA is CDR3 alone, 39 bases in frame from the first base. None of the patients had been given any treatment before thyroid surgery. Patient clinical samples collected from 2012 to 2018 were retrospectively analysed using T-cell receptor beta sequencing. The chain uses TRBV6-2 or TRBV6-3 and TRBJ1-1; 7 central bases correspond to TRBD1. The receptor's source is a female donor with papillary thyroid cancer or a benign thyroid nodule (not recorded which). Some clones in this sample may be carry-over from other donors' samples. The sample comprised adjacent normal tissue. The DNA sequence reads TGTGCCAGCGCCCAGGACAGGAGATATGAAGCTTTCTTT. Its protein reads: CASAQDRRYEAFF.